The source of this T cell receptor beta chain is a study of blood T cell repertoires in COVID-19. Study overall: Acute and convalescent COVID-19 specimens originated in the United States, Italy and Spain. T cells, B-cell-depleted T cells, or PBMCs supplied cDNA or gDNA.

CDR1 SGHAT and CDR2 FQDESV come from the germline V gene (reference sequence). V gave up 3 bases and J gave up 7 bases; unmatched junction bases: 5. The CDR3 is made up of 14 amino acids. Study processing details: For nucleated cells, counts were estimated from reference gene primer amplification. Some clones are missing from TCRdb's copy, which holds only in-frame ones; the method was immunoSEQ multiplex PCR. V and J calls plus clone size are reproduced from that table; the DNA served to infer D and trimming. The repertoire holds about 250,000 clones, with around 90% as singletons. The clonotype comes from an elderly man with acute or convalescent COVID-19. Sequencing input: peripheral blood. The chain links TRBV11-1 to TRBJ1-4; 7 positions match TRBD1. The CDR3 spells CASSLGTDGEKLFF. Here the CDR3 DNA reads TGTGCCAGCAGCTTGGGGACAGATGGTGAAAAACTGTTTTTT.